This TCR beta chain was retrieved from a study of technical replicates of blood from a handful of donors. The junction had 6 bases not matched to a gene; V was cut back by 5 bases and J by 2 bases. The germline V gene has CDR1 SGHVS and CDR2 FNYEAQ. This CDR3 is built from 15 residues. TCRdb's copy holds only in-frame clones and misses some; the assay was immunoSEQ multiplex PCR. The data contain tens of thousands of clones, almost 98% of them singletons. V gene TRBV7-6 combines with J gene TRBJ2-7, with TRBD1 matching 10 bases. The origin of this receptor is a human donor in good health. The specimen sequenced was T cells isolated from PBMCs. The CDR3 DNA is TGTGCCAGCAGCATGGCGACAGGGGGCGCCTACGAGCAGTACTTC. Translated, it gives CASSMATGGAYEQYF.